The 22 T cell receptor beta chains presented below share a single source sample, sequenced in a study of cytomegalovirus exposure and HLA in healthy donors. Both 60 Vbeta primers and 13 Jbeta primers went into the PCR. Using immunoSEQ multiplex PCR, the repertoire was profiled, and TCRdb retains in-frame clones only, with some absent. This sample has some 110,000 clones, with 75% found just once. The sequenced material came from PBMCs. The receptors were sampled from a male donor in good health and CMV-seropositive.

Concerning this clone itself: The same CDR3 arises from other DNA sequences in this sample as well. The chain uses TRBV6-5 and TRBJ2-3, with 8 bases matching TRBD2. Germline-derived CDR1 and CDR2 are MNHEY and SVGAGI. The CDR3 sequence is 15 residues long. Trimming took 8 bases from V and 5 from J; bases not matched to a gene: 12. CDR3 bases: TGTGCCAGCCTAGGGGTTAGCGGGAATGAAGATACGCAGTATTTT. Protein product: CASLGVSGNEDTQYF.

The chain uses TRBV23-1 and TRBJ1-1; possible D gene TRBD1, 5 bases. TRBV23-1 is labeled an ORF, and its function is uncertain. The CDR3 totals 12 residues. V was trimmed by 8 bases and J by 5 bases, leaving 12 bases between them. DNA for the CDR3: TGCGCCAGCCCAATAGGGGTTACTGAAGCTTTCTTT. The encoded protein is CASPIGVTEAFF.

The J gene is TRBJ2-1, the V gene TRBV7-9; D unclear. Germline values: CDR1 SEHNR, CDR2 FQNEAQ (reference sequence). V was trimmed by 2 bases and J by 0 bases, leaving 11 bases between them. The CDR3 is 16 amino acids. For the CDR3, the DNA is TGTGCCAGCAGCTTATCTGCCATGAGCTCCTACAATGAGCAGTTCTTC. Its translation is CASSLSAMSSYNEQFF.

The chain employs TRBV7-2 and TRBJ2-1; 7 nucleotides align to TRBD1. The CDR3 spans 17 residues. V gave up 5 bases and J gave up 0 bases; unmatched junction bases: 10. Germline CDR1 reads SGHTA; CDR2 reads FQGNSA. CDR3 sequence reads: CASSIQPGQSSYNEQFF. The DNA of the CDR3 is TGTGCCAGCAGCATTCAGCCGGGACAGAGCTCCTACAATGAGCAGTTCTTC.

The chain combines TRBV5-1 with TRBJ2-5, with D unresolved. Germline CDR1 is SGHRS and CDR2 is YFSETQ. Trimming left V 5 bases short and J 2 bases short, with 16 bases between. There are 15 residues in the CDR3. The CDR3 region has the DNA TGCGCCAGCAGGCGCGCCCCTAACGATCAAGAGACCCAGTACTTC. This encodes CASRRAPNDQETQYF.

A word on this clone: One end of the junction varies from germline; a read error may be responsible. The chain is built from TRBV28 and TRBJ1-2; tentatively, D is TRBD1 (5 bases). This CDR3 comprises 16 residues. CDR1 and CDR2 from the germline V gene are MDHEN and SYDVKM. DNA for the CDR3: TGTGCCGGCAGCAGGGCAGGGTTAACCACTAACTATGGCTACACCTTC. The encoded protein is CAGSRAGLTTNYGYTF.

The chain employs TRBV13 and TRBJ2-1, with 8 nucleotides matching TRBD1. Germline loops: CDR1 PRHDT, CDR2 FYEKMQ (reference sequence). The ends lost 8 bases at V and 3 bases at J; junction bases unmatched: 12. The CDR3 length is 16 residues. CDR3: CASRLGTGGVYNEQFF. CDR3 nucleotides: TGTGCCAGCCGGCTTGGGACAGGCGGGGTCTACAATGAGCAGTTCTTC.

This clone has only a few counts. This rearrangement joins TRBV19 to TRBJ2-1; 10 positions agree with TRBD2. Germline V gene data show CDR1 as LNHDA and CDR2 as SQIVND (reference sequence). This CDR3 spans 18 amino acids. Germline trimming cut 9 bases from V and 0 bases from J; bases unmatched to any gene: 14. The CDR3 spells CASYGQGTSGVSYNEQFF. The CDR3 coding sequence is TGTGCCAGCTACGGGCAGGGAACTAGCGGGGTCTCCTACAATGAGCAGTTCTTC.

The V call is TRBV30, the J call TRBJ2-7, with 9 bases fitting TRBD2. Germline V gene data show CDR1 as GTSNPN and CDR2 as SVGIG (reference sequence). The CDR3 sequence is 15 residues long. The V segment lost 2 bases and the J segment 1 base; nucleotides outside the gene matches: 6. CDR3 in amino acids: CAWSTPAGGSYEQYF. In nucleotides, the CDR3 is TGTGCCTGGAGTACCCCCGCGGGAGGGTCCTACGAGCAGTACTTC.

The V gene is TRBV19, the J gene TRBJ2-7, with D perhaps matching TRBD2 (7 bases). V lost 3 bases and J 5 bases, leaving 11 bases between the germline ends. Looked up from germline, CDR1 is LNHDA and CDR2 is SQIVND (reference sequence). This CDR3 contains 13 residues. The CDR3 is CASSIRGADEQYF. The CDR3 DNA follows: TGTGCCAGTAGTATCCGGGGGGCCGACGAGCAGTACTTC.

The gene calls are TRBV4-1 and TRBJ1-1; 8 bases are shared with TRBD1. Germline CDR1 MGHRA, CDR2 YSYEKL. Trimming cost V 5 bases and J 5 bases; bases outside gene matches: 10. The CDR3 runs 15 residues. The CDR3 is CASSSGARGQTEAFF. CDR3 nucleotide sequence: TGCGCCAGCAGCTCTGGAGCCAGGGGGCAAACTGAAGCTTTCTTT.

V usage is TRBV7-3 and J usage is TRBJ1-1; D may be TRBD1 (6 bases). Trimming shortened V by 5 bases and J by 1 base, and 20 bases separated the two germline ends. The CDR3 is made up of 17 amino acids. Germline lookup yields CDR1 SGHTA and CDR2 FQGTGA. The CDR3 DNA reads as TGTGCCAGCAGCCCCCCCATCGCCGGACAGTCGAACACTGAAGCTTTCTTT. Encoded protein: CASSPPIAGQSNTEAFF.

A few counts support this clone. The rearrangement links TRBV29-1 to TRBJ2-6, with 10 bases fitting TRBD1. V trimming: 7 bases; J trimming: 4 bases; junction bases outside the gene matches: 7. CDR1 and CDR2 from the germline V gene are SQVTM and ANQGSEA. The CDR3 runs 15 residues. The CDR3 loop reads CSAVDRGRGANVLTF. CDR3 DNA: TGCAGCGCCGTTGACAGGGGGCGCGGGGCCAACGTCCTGACTTTC.

The sample holds one count of this clone. This sequence joins TRBV4-3 and TRBJ1-3; D is unclear. CDR3 length: 16 residues. V lost 0 bases to trimming and J lost 2 bases, with 11 bases between them. CDR1 and CDR2 from the germline V gene are LGHNA and YSLEER. CDR3 coding DNA: TGCGCCAGCAGCCAAGATCGAGGGCATGCTGGAAACACCATATATTTT. Protein: CASSQDRGHAGNTIYF.

In this sample, this clone turned up a few times. V and J are TRBV4-3 and TRBJ2-1, with 12 bases matching TRBD2. CDR1 LGHNA and CDR2 YSLEER come from the germline V gene. The V segment lost 0 bases and the J segment 7 bases; nucleotides outside the gene matches: 4. The CDR3 sequence is 16 residues long. CDR3 DNA: TGCGCCAGCAGCCAAGATGAAGGGACTAGCGGGAATGAGCAGTTCTTC. Its translation is CASSQDEGTSGNEQFF.

The V gene is TRBV19, the J gene TRBJ2-5; 7 bases line up with TRBD2. In germline, CDR1 is LNHDA, CDR2 SQIVND (reference sequence). The ends lost 3 bases at V and 5 bases at J; junction bases unmatched: 12. The CDR3 is 16 amino acids. The CDR3 spells CASSIGRGLFGETQYF. The CDR3 DNA is TGTGCCAGTAGTATTGGTCGGGGACTATTCGGGGAGACCCAGTACTTC.

V gene TRBV15 combines with J gene TRBJ2-7; D possibly corresponds to TRBD2 (5 bases). The CDR3 has 13 residues. Per germline, CDR1 LNHNV and CDR2 YYDKDF (reference sequence). The ends were cut back, 3 bases at V and 8 bases at J, with 14 bases in the middle. The CDR3 nucleotides read TGTGCCACCAGCAGCTTGGACTTCCCCCAGCAGTACTTC. It encodes CATSSLDFPQQYF.

The chain has TRBV4-3 and TRBJ2-2; 9 bases are shared with TRBD2. V was pared by 1 base and J by 6 bases, with 6 bases of the junction left unmatched. Germline V gene lookup returns CDR1 LGHNA and CDR2 YSLEER. The CDR3 totals 16 residues. The CDR3 DNA is TGCGCCAGCAGCCAAGTAGGCGGGGGGGCCCCCGGGGAGCTGTTTTTT. Protein: CASSQVGGGAPGELFF.

There are a few counts of this clone. The chain couples TRBV11-2 to TRBJ1-2; a possible D gene is TRBD1 (6 bases). This CDR3 is built from 13 residues. CDR1 and CDR2 from the germline V gene are SGHAT and FQNNGV. The V and J ends lost 5 bases and 1 base respectively, with 8 bases between them. The DNA of the CDR3 is TGTGCCAGCAGCCCACAGGGTAACTATGGCTACACCTTC. Translation: CASSPQGNYGYTF.

This clone was detected only a few times. The junction does not match germline at one end; this may be a read error. The V gene is TRBV6-1, the J gene TRBJ2-3, with 15 nucleotides matching TRBD2. Per germline, CDR1 MNHNS and CDR2 SASEGT. The length of the CDR3 is 16 residues. The CDR3 spells CASSEGLAGGQDTQYF. The DNA for the CDR3 is TGTGCCAGCAGCGAAGGACTAGCGGGGGGGCAAGATACGCAGTATTTT.

The genes are TRBV19 and TRBJ2-3, with a weak D call TRBD2 (6 bases). V lost 7 bases and J lost 4, with 21 bases in between. This CDR3 has 16 residues. Germline V lookup: CDR1 LNHDA, CDR2 SQIVND (reference sequence). CDR3: CASTPGRLAFPDTQYF. Here the CDR3 DNA reads TGTGCCAGTACCCCGGGGAGGCTAGCGTTTCCAGATACGCAGTATTTT.

The chain carries TRBV2 and TRBJ2-2; D remains unclear. The CDR3 is 15 residues long. From germline, CDR1 is SNHLY and CDR2 FYNNEI. Trimming shortened V by 3 bases and J by 1 base, and 9 bases separated the two germline ends. As DNA, the CDR3 is TGTGCCAGCAGTGACTTAGGCGGGAACACCGGGGAGCTGTTTTTT. This codes for CASSDLGGNTGELFF.